This T cell receptor beta chain was found in a study of cytomegalovirus exposure and HLA in healthy donors. Study results and caveats: Some public TCRs appeared in many individuals, while most sequences were rare. Reports credit the classifier with highly specific, highly sensitive diagnosis of cytomegalovirus status.

It was with 60 Vbeta and 13 Jbeta primers that the PCR ran. Profiled with immunoSEQ multiplex PCR; TCRdb holds only in-frame clones, not every one. The sample carries about 270,000 clones, around two thirds recorded once. This clone turned up a few times. The antigen is not known. Donors had nominal health at sampling but likely had unrecorded immune exposures. The CDR3 is 14 residues long. The V end lost 3 bases, the J end lost 8 bases, and 13 bases lay between the germline ends. Per the germline V gene, CDR1 is LNHNV and CDR2 is YYDKDF (reference sequence). The gene calls are TRBV15 and TRBJ1-4, with D unclear. The sequenced sample consisted of PBMCs. The sequence came from a female donor in good health and CMV-seronegative. The chain's CDR3 is CATSRGEVPEKLFF. CDR3 DNA sequence: TGTGCCACCAGCAGGGGTGAGGTCCCGGAAAAACTGTTTTTT.